Listed below are T cell receptor beta chains from one sample, sequenced in a study of beta chain features in type 1 diabetes. Some clones are missing from TCRdb's copy, which holds only in-frame ones; the method was immunoSEQ multiplex PCR. In the table there are about 410,000 clones, approximately 14% of which are singletons. Sequences were obtained from naive CD4+ T cells from blood. Receptors originate from a man younger than 40 in good health. Each CDR3 is given with its conserved first and last residue. D genes are given only for firm matches. Clone size, where shown, is once, few, many, or a class for clones that have expanded.

cdr3_aa,cdr3_nt,v_call,clone_size,j_call,d_call
CASSLGGEKETQYF,TGTGCCAGCAGCTTAGGGGGTGAGAAGGAGACCCAGTACTTC,TRBV7-2,.,TRBJ2-5,.
CASSTGTQGRYF,TGTGCCAGCAGCACCGGGACGCAGGGGAGGTACTTC,TRBV7-9,.,TRBJ2-4,.
CASSQGVANNEQFF,TGCGCCAGCAGCCAGGGGGTCGCAAACAATGAGCAGTTCTTC,TRBV4-3,.,TRBJ2-1,.
CASSPRGVAGSEQFF,TGTGCCAGCAGCCCACGAGGGGTAGCGGGAAGTGAGCAGTTCTTC,TRBV9,.,TRBJ2-1,TRBD2
CASSYSAGLNTEAFF,TGTGCCAGCAGTTACTCAGCAGGTTTGAACACTGAAGCTTTCTTT,TRBV6-5,.,TRBJ1-1,.
CAISEGRSGDEQFF,TGTGCCATCAGCGAGGGACGGTCGGGAGATGAGCAGTTCTTC,TRBV10-3,.,TRBJ2-1,.
CASSFSRGHEQYF,TGTGCCAGCAGCTTTAGCAGGGGACACGAGCAGTACTTC,TRBV13,few,TRBJ2-7,.
CSVGGDVGSTDTQYF,TGCAGCGTTGGCGGGGATGTGGGAAGCACAGATACGCAGTATTTT,TRBV29-1,.,TRBJ2-3,.
CATSRAQGNSPLHF,TGTGCCACCAGCAGGGCACAGGGTAATTCACCCCTCCACTTT,TRBV15,few,TRBJ1-6,.
CSVEPDRGNTIYF,TGCAGCGTTGAGCCTGACAGGGGAAACACCATATATTTT,TRBV29-1,few,TRBJ1-3,.
CASSGTRGVLQNQPQHF,TGTGCCAGCAGCGGCACACGAGGGGTTCTTCAGAATCAGCCCCAGCATTTT,TRBV5-6,.,TRBJ1-5,.
CAWSGSQAQPQHF,TGTGCCTGGAGTGGGTCCCAGGCCCAGCCCCAGCATTTT,TRBV30,.,TRBJ1-5,.
CASSLTWYDEQFF,TGTGCCAGCAGTTTAACTTGGTACGATGAGCAGTTCTTC,TRBV27,few,TRBJ2-1,.
CSVSGGTEAFF,TGCAGCGTTTCAGGGGGAACTGAAGCTTTCTTT,TRBV29-1,.,TRBJ1-1,TRBD1
CAWGNGQGSTGELFF,TGTGCCTGGGGAAATGGACAGGGAAGCACCGGGGAGCTGTTTTTT,TRBV30,.,TRBJ2-2,TRBD1
CASSLDLDTQYF,TGTGCCAGCAGCTTGGATCTAGATACGCAGTATTTT,TRBV7-2,few,TRBJ2-3,.
CASSLSQGQGEQFF,TGCGCCAGCAGCTTGTCCCAGGGGCAGGGTGAGCAGTTCTTC,TRBV5-1,few,TRBJ2-1,.
CASSQEGSRSGYTF,TGCGCCAGCAGCCAAGAGGGCAGTCGGTCTGGCTACACCTTC,TRBV4-1,.,TRBJ1-2,.
CATSRDRVQPQHF,TGTGCCACCAGCAGGGACAGGGTTCAGCCCCAGCATTTT,TRBV15,.,TRBJ1-5,TRBD1
CASSLDAGAGSPLHF,TGCGCCAGCAGCTTGGATGCAGGGGCCGGTTCACCCCTCCACTTT,TRBV5-1,few,TRBJ1-6,.
CASSYFREAEQFF,TGTGCCAGCAGTTATTTCAGGGAAGCTGAGCAGTTCTTC,TRBV6-6,.,TRBJ2-1,.
CASSRTDRGEQYF,TGCGCCAGCAGCCGAACGGACAGGGGCGAGCAGTACTTC,TRBV4-3,few,TRBJ2-7,TRBD1
CASSQWAVGTMNTEAFF,TGTGCCAGCAGCCAATGGGCGGTTGGTACCATGAACACTGAAGCTTTCTTT,TRBV14,few,TRBJ1-1,.
CATQRQYSYEQYF,TGTGCCACACAAAGACAGTACTCCTACGAGCAGTACTTC,TRBV6-6,.,TRBJ2-7,.
CASSPGLRFGTDTQYF,TGTGCCAGCAGCCCAGGACTCAGGTTTGGCACAGATACGCAGTATTTT,TRBV7-7,few,TRBJ2-3,.
CASSYLGSSYNEQFF,TGTGCCAGCAGCTATCTAGGGAGCTCCTACAATGAGCAGTTCTTC,TRBV5-6,few,TRBJ2-1,.
CASSQDWGSNQPQHF,TGCGCCAGCAGCCAAGATTGGGGCAGCAATCAGCCCCAGCATTTT,TRBV4-3,.,TRBJ1-5,.
CASSAGTGFYNEQFF,TGTGCCAGCAGCGCCGGGACAGGTTTTTACAATGAGCAGTTCTTC,TRBV9,.,TRBJ2-1,TRBD1
CASSVVTSGTDTQYF,TGTGCCAGCAGCGTAGTTACTAGCGGCACAGATACGCAGTATTTT,TRBV9,.,TRBJ2-3,TRBD2
CAWGVASLHNEQFF,TGTGCCTGGGGGGTGGCTAGCCTACACAATGAGCAGTTCTTC,TRBV30,.,TRBJ2-1,.
CATDRYFSNQPQHF,TGTGCCACGGACCGATACTTCAGCAATCAGCCCCAGCATTTT,TRBV19,few,TRBJ1-5,.
CASSARLGTADYGYTF,TGTGCCAGCAGTGCACGTTTGGGGACAGCGGACTATGGCTACACCTTC,TRBV25-1,few,TRBJ1-2,TRBD1
CASSLSSGLNEQFF,TGTGCCAGCAGCCTATCTAGCGGTCTCAATGAGCAGTTCTTC,TRBV7-2,few,TRBJ2-1,TRBD2
CASSTGQGSTDTQYF,TGTGCCAGCAGCACAGGACAGGGAAGCACAGATACGCAGTATTTT,TRBV7-9,.,TRBJ2-3,TRBD1
CASSLEMGSYTDTQYF,TGTGCCAGCAGCTTAGAGATGGGTTCGTACACAGATACGCAGTATTTT,TRBV7-9,.,TRBJ2-3,.
CASSPTTYEQYF,TGTGCCAGCTCACCCACTACCTACGAGCAGTACTTC,TRBV18,few,TRBJ2-7,.
CSVWAGGETQYF,TGCAGCGTTTGGGCGGGAGGGGAGACCCAGTACTTC,TRBV29-1,.,TRBJ2-5,TRBD2
CASSLQGAFNSPLHF,TGTGCCAGCAGCTTACAGGGGGCGTTTAATTCACCCCTCCACTTT,TRBV7-2,few,TRBJ1-6,TRBD1
CASSIGASRNEQFF,TGTGCCAGTAGTATAGGGGCGTCTAGGAATGAGCAGTTCTTC,TRBV19,few,TRBJ2-1,.
CASFRADGYTF,TGTGCCAGTTTCAGGGCCGACGGCTACACCTTC,TRBV2,few,TRBJ1-2,.
CSVEGLAGDVDTQYF,TGCAGCGTTGAGGGACTAGCGGGAGATGTGGATACGCAGTATTTT,TRBV29-1,few,TRBJ2-3,TRBD2
CASSVASVSRNEQFF,TGCGCCAGCAGCGTAGCTAGCGTGTCCCGTAATGAGCAGTTCTTC,TRBV5-1,.,TRBJ2-1,.
CASSLFGRENTGELFF,TGTGCCAGCAGCTTATTCGGCAGGGAGAACACCGGGGAGCTGTTTTTT,TRBV13,.,TRBJ2-2,.
CASSLEGQGLAKTQYF,TGCGCCAGCAGCTTGGAGGGACAGGGTTTGGCGAAGACCCAGTACTTC,TRBV5-1,.,TRBJ2-5,TRBD1
CASSQSIGQGAKQPQHF,TGCGCCAGCAGTCAATCGATAGGGCAGGGGGCGAAACAGCCCCAGCATTTT,TRBV23-1,.,TRBJ1-5,TRBD1
CASSQVGLAGLSSREETQYF,TGTGCCAGCAGCCAAGTTGGTCTAGCGGGATTAAGCAGCCGAGAAGAGACCCAGTACTTC,TRBV14,few,TRBJ2-5,TRBD2
CASSLGSARETQYF,TGTGCCAGCAGCTTGGGGTCAGCCCGGGAGACCCAGTACTTC,TRBV5-4,once,TRBJ2-5,.
CASSFGLAGVNEQFF,TGTGCCAGCAGCTTTGGCCTAGCGGGGGTCAATGAGCAGTTCTTC,TRBV7-6,few,TRBJ2-1,TRBD2